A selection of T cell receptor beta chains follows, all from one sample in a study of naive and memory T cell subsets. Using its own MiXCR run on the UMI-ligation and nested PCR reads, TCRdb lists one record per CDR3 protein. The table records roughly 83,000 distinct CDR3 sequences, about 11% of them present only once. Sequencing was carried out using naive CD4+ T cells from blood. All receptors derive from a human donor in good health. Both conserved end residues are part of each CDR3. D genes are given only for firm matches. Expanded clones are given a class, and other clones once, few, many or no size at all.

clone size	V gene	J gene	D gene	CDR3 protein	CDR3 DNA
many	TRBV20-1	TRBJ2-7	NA	CSASPGGGEQYF	TGCAGTGCTAGCCCTGGGGGAGGCGAGCAGTACTTC
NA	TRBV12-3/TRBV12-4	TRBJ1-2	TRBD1	CASCRQGLGYTF	TGTGCCAGCTGTCGACAGGGTTTGGGCTACACCTTC
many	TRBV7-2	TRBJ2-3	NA	CASSARTDTQYF	TGTGCCAGCAGCGCCCGAACAGATACGCAGTATTTT
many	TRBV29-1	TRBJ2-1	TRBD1	CSVGIRGLSNEQFF	TGCAGCGTCGGAATCAGGGGGCTCAGTAATGAGCAGTTCTTC
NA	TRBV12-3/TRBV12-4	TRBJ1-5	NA	CASSSTGGGQPQHF	TGTGCCAGCAGTTCCACCGGGGGAGGGCAGCCCCAGCATTTT
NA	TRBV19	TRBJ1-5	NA	CASSIVWSSNQPQHF	TGTGCCAGTAGTATAGTTTGGTCTAGCAATCAGCCCCAGCATTTT
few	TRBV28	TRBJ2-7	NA	CASRSLWRGVQYF	TGTGCCAGCAGGAGTTTATGGAGGGGGGTCCAGTACTTC
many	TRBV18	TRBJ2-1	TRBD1	CASSPEVPGTGGHNEQFF	TGTGCCAGCTCACCCGAGGTCCCGGGGACAGGGGGCCACAATGAGCAGTTCTTC
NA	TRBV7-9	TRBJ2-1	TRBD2	CASSVTDSGSHEQFF	TGTGCCAGCAGCGTAACGGATAGCGGGAGCCATGAGCAGTTCTTC
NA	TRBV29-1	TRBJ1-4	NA	CSVTKGGGYEKLFF	TGCAGCGTTACAAAGGGTGGAGGGTACGAAAAACTGTTTTTT
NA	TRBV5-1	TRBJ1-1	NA	CASSLEAQLTEAFF	TGCGCCAGCAGCTTGGAGGCACAGCTCACTGAAGCTTTCTTT
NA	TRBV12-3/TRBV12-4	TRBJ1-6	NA	CASSLGKRGTLHF	TGTGCCAGCAGTTTGGGGAAAAGAGGAACCCTCCACTTT
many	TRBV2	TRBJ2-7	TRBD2	CASSLAGGSAYEQYF	TGTGCCAGCAGTCTAGCGGGAGGATCTGCTTACGAGCAGTACTTC
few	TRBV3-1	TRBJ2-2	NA	CASSPHGVGKDTGELFF	TGTGCCAGCAGCCCGCATGGGGTAGGGAAAGACACCGGGGAGCTGTTTTTT
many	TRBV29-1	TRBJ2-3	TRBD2	CSVETSGVTDTQYF	TGCAGCGTTGAGACTAGCGGGGTCACAGATACGCAGTATTTT
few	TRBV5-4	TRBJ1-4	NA	CASSPAGYSGEKLFF	TGTGCCAGCAGCCCGGCAGGGTATTCCGGCGAAAAACTGTTTTTT
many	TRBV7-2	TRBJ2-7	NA	CASSLQGGEAYEQYF	TGTGCCAGCAGCTTACAGGGCGGGGAAGCCTACGAGCAGTACTTC
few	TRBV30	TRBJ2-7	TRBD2	CAWSPTRGRGGPYEQYF	TGTGCCTGGAGTCCGACGAGGGGGCGGGGGGGACCCTACGAGCAGTACTTC
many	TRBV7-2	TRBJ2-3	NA	CASSTYTDTQYF	TGTGCCAGCAGCACCTACACAGATACGCAGTATTTT
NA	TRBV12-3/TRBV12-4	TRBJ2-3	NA	CASSFGSWEDTQYF	TGTGCCAGCAGTTTCGGTTCTTGGGAAGATACGCAGTATTTT
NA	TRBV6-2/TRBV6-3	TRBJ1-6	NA	CASSLIRTPLHF	TGTGCCAGCAGTTTGATCCGGACACCCCTCCACTTT
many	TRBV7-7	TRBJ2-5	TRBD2	CASSPRGREETQYF	TGTGCCAGCAGCCCACGCGGGAGGGAGGAGACCCAGTACTTC
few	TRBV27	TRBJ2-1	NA	CASGGATREQFF	TGTGCCAGCGGGGGGGCCACCAGAGAGCAGTTCTTC
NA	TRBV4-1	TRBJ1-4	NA	CASSHLVGEKLFF	TGCGCCAGCAGCCACCTAGTCGGTGAAAAACTGTTTTTT
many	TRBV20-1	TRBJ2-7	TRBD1	CSGMVGGRYEQYF	TGCAGTGGAATGGTAGGGGGCCGGTACGAGCAGTACTTC
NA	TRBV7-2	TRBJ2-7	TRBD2	CASSRPGTSGSYEQYF	TGTGCCAGCAGCCGACCCGGGACTAGCGGTTCCTACGAGCAGTACTTC
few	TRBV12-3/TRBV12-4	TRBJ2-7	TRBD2	CASSLLTSGGMFYEQYF	TGTGCCAGCAGTTTACTGACTAGCGGGGGAATGTTCTACGAGCAGTACTTC
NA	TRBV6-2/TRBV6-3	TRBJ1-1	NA	CASSPQGVKNTEAFF	TGTGCCAGCAGTCCCCAAGGTGTCAAAAACACTGAAGCTTTCTTT
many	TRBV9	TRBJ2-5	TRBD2	CASSGRSGSWEETQYF	TGTGCCAGCAGCGGACGGAGCGGGAGTTGGGAAGAGACCCAGTACTTC
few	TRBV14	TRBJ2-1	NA	CASSQDRRSGRAYNEQFF	TGTGCCAGCAGCCAAGACAGGAGGAGCGGCCGAGCCTACAATGAGCAGTTCTTC
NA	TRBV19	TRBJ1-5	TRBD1	CASKDREGQPQHF	TGTGCCAGTAAAGACAGGGAGGGTCAGCCCCAGCATTTT
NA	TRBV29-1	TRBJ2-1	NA	CSVVVAELHNEQFF	TGCAGCGTTGTCGTGGCAGAACTCCACAATGAGCAGTTCTTC
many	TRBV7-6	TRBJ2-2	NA	CASSLVLGELFF	TGTGCCAGCAGCTTAGTGTTGGGGGAGCTGTTTTTT
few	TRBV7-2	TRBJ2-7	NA	CASSLVTEQYF	TGTGCCAGCAGCTTAGTTACGGAGCAGTACTTC
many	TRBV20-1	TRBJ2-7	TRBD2	CSAPAPGLASGEQYF	TGCAGTGCCCCAGCCCCGGGACTAGCCTCGGGTGAGCAGTACTTC
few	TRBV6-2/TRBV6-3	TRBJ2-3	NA	CASSYQGPDTQYF	TGTGCCAGCAGTTACCAAGGGCCAGATACGCAGTATTTT
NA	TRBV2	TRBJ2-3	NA	CASCLWGAEDTQYF	TGTGCCAGCTGTTTGTGGGGCGCAGAAGATACGCAGTATTTT
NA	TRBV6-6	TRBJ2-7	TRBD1	CASSYPPGQGEQYF	TGTGCCAGCAGTTATCCCCCGGGACAGGGCGAGCAGTACTTC
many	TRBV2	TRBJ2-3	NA	CASSGDGADTQYF	TGTGCCAGCTCGGGAGATGGGGCAGATACGCAGTATTTT